The 32 T cell receptor beta chains given below trace back to one sample, sequenced in a study of T cell clonality in common variable immunodeficiency. Clones were read by immunoSEQ multiplex PCR, and TCRdb kept only the in-frame ones, dropping some. The table lists approximately 37,000 clones, with no singletons. Sequencing input: peripheral blood mononuclear cells. The receptors stem from a person between 18 and 70 years old in good health.

This clone has a count of ten or more. The CDR3 end is not reached by the read, which stops 3 residues before it; the germline J gene fills it in. This chain joins TRBV19 and TRBJ1-2; D gene ambiguous. The length of the CDR3 is 16 residues. The germline gives CDR1 LNHDA, CDR2 SQIVND (reference sequence). Trimming left V 0 bases short and J 3 bases short, with 14 bases between. The CDR3 region is CASSIELRFLDYGYTF. The sequenced CDR3 bases are TGTGCCAGTAGTATAGAGCTTCGGTTTCTGGACTATGGC.

This clone was counted at least ten times. The CDR3 DNA, read in part, is TGTGCCAGCAGCTTGGAGGGGAGCTCCTACGAG. Translation: CASSLEGSSYE. The entire CDR3 reads CASSLEGSSYEQYF. J is TRBJ2-7 and V is TRBV5-4, with D perhaps TRBD1 or TRBD2 (5 bases each). The CDR3 extends 3 residues past the end of the read, so its final part is completed from the germline J gene. CDR1 and CDR2 (germline): SGHNT, YYREEE (reference sequence). The CDR3 loop spans 14 amino acids. Trimming removed 0 bases at V and 0 bases at J, with 7 bases between.

Turning to this clone: With the read ending 3 residues before the CDR3 end, the germline J gene is used to fill in that end. The V and J genes are TRBV11-3 and TRBJ2-5; D unclear. Germline CDR1 reads SGHNT; CDR2 reads YENEEA. V shed 1 base and J shed 5 bases, with 2 bases lying between them. CDR3 size: 11 residues. CDR3 bases read: TGTGCCAGCAGCTTAGCGGAGACC. It translates to CASSLAET. The entire CDR3 is CASSLAETQYF.

This clone was seen at least ten times. The read ends 3 residues shy of where the CDR3 ends; the end is completed using the germline J gene. The chain links TRBV28 to TRBJ2-6; D is possibly TRBD1 (6 bases). CDR1 and CDR2 from the germline V gene are MDHEN and SYDVKM. Trimming shortened V by 6 bases and J by 2 bases, and 17 bases separated the two germline ends. The CDR3 is made up of 17 amino acids. CDR3 sequence reads: CASRPRWGPAGANVLTF. CDR3 DNA, as far as it was read: TGTGCCAGCAGACCCCGATGGGGGCCCGCTGGGGCCAACGTC.

This clone was recorded at least ten times. From the germline J gene comes the end of the CDR3, since the read stops 3 residues before it. V usage is TRBV11-2 and J usage is TRBJ2-2; 9 bases fit TRBD2. Germline lookup yields CDR1 SGHAT and CDR2 FQNNGV. V lost 2 bases, J lost 5 bases, and 3 bases stayed unmatched. The CDR3 runs 15 residues. The chain's CDR3 is CASSLRREGTGELFF. The covered CDR3 bases are TGTGCCAGCAGCTTAAGGCGGGAGGGTACCGGGGAG.

This clone was recorded many times. This CDR3 reads CASSPQGKAEAFF. The DNA read from the CDR3 is TGTGCCAGCTCACCTCAGGGGAAGGCTGAA. J is TRBJ1-1 and V is TRBV18, with a weak D call TRBD1 (6 bases). Read coverage stops 3 residues before the CDR3 terminus; the germline J gene supplies the remainder. Between the trimmed V and J ends, which lost 3 bases and 6 bases, there was a span of 11 bases. Germline CDR1 and CDR2: KGHSH and LQKENI. The CDR3 has 13 residues. The whole variable domain, filled in from reference TRBV18 and TRBJ1-1, reads NAGVMQNPRHLVRRRGQEARLRCSPMKGHSHVYWYRQLPEEGLKFMVYLQKENIIDESGMPKERFSAEFPKEGPSILRIQQVVRGDSAAYFCASSPQGKAEAFFGQGTRLTVV.

This clone occurred many times. The read falls 3 residues short of the CDR3 end, and the missing part is taken from the germline J gene. The J gene is TRBJ2-5, the V gene TRBV5-1; 10 positions agree with TRBD2. Germline V lookup: CDR1 SGHRS, CDR2 YFSETQ. The CDR3 runs 17 residues. V gave up 5 bases and J gave up 3 bases; unmatched junction bases: 13. Incomplete CDR3 DNA: TGCGCCAGCAGATCCCTAGCGGGAGACTCGAGGAAAGAGACC. Translated: CASRSLAGDSRKET. The whole CDR3 sequence reads CASRSLAGDSRKETQYF.

This clone occurred many times. The DNA ends 3 residues before the CDR3 does, and the rest of the CDR3 is filled in from the germline J gene. J is TRBJ1-5 and V is TRBV20-1; D remains ambiguous. The CDR3 has 15 residues. CDR1 DFQATT and CDR2 SNEGSKA come from the germline V gene (reference sequence). Partial CDR3 DNA: TGCAGCTGGGTCCCGACGGGTAATAGCAATCAGCCC. Protein product: CSWVPTGNSNQP. The complete CDR3 protein is CSWVPTGNSNQPQHF.

This clone appeared many times. The read comes to an end 3 residues before the CDR3 does, leaving the germline J gene to fill in the end. The chain is built from TRBV12-3 or TRBV12-4 and TRBJ2-1, with 8 positions matching TRBD2. With 4 bases clipped from V and 6 bases from J, the junction kept 8 bases outside the gene matches. The CDR3 has 15 residues. CDR3 DNA (partial): TGTGCCAGCAGTTACCCAAGCGGGGGACGCAATGAG. This gives the protein CASSYPSGGRNE. The full CDR3 is CASSYPSGGRNEQFF.

To note about this clone: The missing CDR3 end, 3 residues past where the read stops, is filled in from the germline J gene. The chain carries TRBV20-1 and TRBJ2-3, with TRBD1 matching 12 bases. The CDR3 is 17 residues long. CDR1 is DFQATT and CDR2 is SNEGSKA in the germline V gene (reference sequence). CDR3 residues: CSARRAGTGGFGQTQYF. The covered CDR3 bases are TGCAGTGCTAGACGGGCGGGGACAGGGGGCTTCGGGCAGACG.

This clone was observed many times. The missing CDR3 end, 3 residues past where the read stops, is filled in from the germline J gene. The chain carries TRBV5-1 and TRBJ1-1; TRBD1 is a possible D gene (6 bases). CDR1 and CDR2 from the germline V gene are SGHRS and YFSETQ. This CDR3 contains 15 residues. Trimming removed 1 base from V and 5 bases from J, with 15 bases in between. The sequenced part of the CDR3 DNA is TGCGCCAGCAGCTTGATTGAGGGGGATAAGACTGAA. This codes for CASSLIEGDKTE. The complete CDR3 sequence is CASSLIEGDKTEAFF.

Concerning this clone: The sequenced fragment ends 3 residues before the CDR3 boundary, so the rest is inferred from the germline J gene. V and J are TRBV7-9 and TRBJ2-2, with 9 bases that match TRBD1. The CDR3 is made up of 15 amino acids. V was clipped by 4 bases and J by 3 bases; unmatched bases: 3. Germline CDR1 SEHNR, CDR2 FQNEAQ (reference sequence). The sequenced part of the CDR3 DNA is TGTGCCAGCAGCTCTTGGACAGGGGACACCGGGGAG. Translation: CASSSWTGDTGE. The full CDR3 protein reads CASSSWTGDTGELFF.

The table lists this clone with many counts. The sequenced part of the CDR3 DNA is TGCAGTGCTAGTGGCGGAGATGGC. Its translation is CSASGGDG. The full CDR3 protein reads CSASGGDGYTF. The chain joins TRBV20-1 to TRBJ1-2, with D unresolved. The read terminates 3 residues before the CDR3 end, so the remaining end is supplied by the germline J gene. There are 11 residues in the CDR3. V shed 3 bases and J shed 6 bases, with 8 bases lying between them. The germline V gene has CDR1 DFQATT and CDR2 SNEGSKA (reference sequence).

This clone has at least ten counts. The read terminates 3 residues before the CDR3 end, so the remaining end is supplied by the germline J gene. The rearrangement uses TRBV19 and TRBJ2-2, with 13 bases identical to TRBD2. This CDR3 comprises 18 residues. The trim removed 1 base at V and 4 bases at J, leaving 6 bases unmatched. Germline CDR1 is LNHDA and CDR2 is SQIVND (reference sequence). The CDR3 here is CASSIVRLAGGLTGELFF. The part of the CDR3 DNA that was read is TGTGCCAGTAGTATAGTCCGACTAGCGGGAGGCCTCACCGGGGAG.

In this sample, this clone turned up many times. The CDR3 end is not reached by the read, which stops 3 residues before it; the germline J gene fills it in. The chain employs TRBV19 and TRBJ1-5; D possibly corresponds to TRBD1 (6 bases). The V end lost 6 bases, the J end lost 8 bases, and 23 bases lay between the germline ends. Per the germline V gene, CDR1 is LNHDA and CDR2 is SQIVND (reference sequence). The CDR3 totals 16 residues. The DNA read from the CDR3 is TGTGCCAGTAGAAACTCCTTAGCGGGGGGCTGGGAGCCC. Amino acid sequence: CASRNSLAGGWEP. In full, the CDR3 reads CASRNSLAGGWEPQHF. Full variable domain (missing parts from reference TRBV19 and TRBJ1-5): DGGITQSPKYLFRKEGQNVTLSCEQNLNHDAMYWYRQDPGQGLRLIYYSQIVNDFQKGDIAEGYSVSREKKESFPLTVTSAQKNPTAFYLCASRNSLAGGWEPQHFGDGTRLSIL.

This clone has ten or more counts. The read halts 3 residues ahead of the CDR3 end, with the missing end drawn from the germline J gene. The chain joins TRBV20-1 to TRBJ1-1; TRBD1 might be the D (5 bases). CDR3 length: 12 residues. The V gene lost 5 bases and the J gene lost 5 bases, with 12 bases spanning the gap. Germline V CDR1 and CDR2: DFQATT, SNEGSKA (reference sequence). The sequenced part of the CDR3 DNA is TGCAGTGCTGACCAGGGAAGAACTGAA. Translating gives CSADQGRTE. The whole CDR3 sequence is CSADQGRTEAFF.

This clone turned up a few times. The read stops 3 residues short of the end of the CDR3; the missing end is completed from the germline J gene. The chain employs TRBV18 and TRBJ2-7; tentative D call: TRBD2 (6 bases). V gave up 3 bases and J gave up 5 bases, with 26 bases separating them. Germline V gene data show CDR1 as KGHSH and CDR2 as LQKENI. The CDR3 is made up of 18 amino acids. The CDR3 bases that were read are TGTGCCAGCTCACCTGGCCCACTAGCCGGGTCGAAAGGCAACGAG. Translated, it gives CASSPGPLAGSKGNE. The entire CDR3 reads CASSPGPLAGSKGNEQYF.

This clone was picked up many times. The read finishes 3 residues shy of the CDR3 end, and the germline J gene is used to complete it. The chain has TRBV5-1 and TRBJ1-5; unclear D gene. V was cut by 4 bases and J by 2 bases, with 10 bases left in between. CDR1 is SGHRS and CDR2 is YFSETQ in the germline V gene. This CDR3 has 14 amino acids. The DNA read from the CDR3 is TGCGCCAGCAGCCTAGGTCCCGGCAATCAGCCC. The encoded protein is CASSLGPGNQP. The whole CDR3 reads CASSLGPGNQPQHF. The whole variable domain, filled in from reference TRBV5-1 and TRBJ1-5, reads KAGVTQTPRYLIKTRGQQVTLSCSPISGHRSVSWYQQTPGQGLQFLFEYFSETQRNKGNFPGRFSGRQFSNSRSEMNVSTLELGDSALYLCASSLGPGNQPQHFGDGTRLSIL.

This clone was seen ten or more times. The read terminates 3 residues before the CDR3 end, so the remaining end is supplied by the germline J gene. This chain joins TRBV29-1 and TRBJ1-1; 8 nucleotides line up with TRBD1. The trim removed 4 bases at V and 4 bases at J, leaving 5 bases unmatched. The CDR3 loop spans 13 amino acids. Germline assignment: CDR1 SQVTM and CDR2 ANQGSEA. CDR3 loop: CSVAPTGGTEAFF. Incomplete CDR3 DNA: TGCAGCGTTGCTCCCACAGGGGGCACTGAA.

This clone was counted many times. Read data end 3 residues before the CDR3 end; the end is taken from the germline J gene. The V gene is TRBV20-1, the J gene TRBJ2-2; 8 bases agree with TRBD2. The length of the CDR3 is 14 residues. Germline V gene lookup returns CDR1 DFQATT and CDR2 SNEGSKA (reference sequence). The ends lost 1 base at V and 6 bases at J; junction bases unmatched: 4. Partial CDR3 DNA: TGCAGTGCTAGAGTAGCGGGACATTCCGGGGAG. It is translated as CSARVAGHSGE. The entire CDR3 protein is CSARVAGHSGELFF.

The table lists this clone with many counts. The CDR3 goes on 3 residues after the read ends, and that part is filled in from the germline J gene. The genes are TRBV5-1 and TRBJ2-1; TRBD1 aligns across 8 bases. CDR3 length equals 14 residues. V lost 4 bases and J lost 9; bases outside the gene matches: 9. In germline, CDR1 is SGHRS, CDR2 YFSETQ. The covered CDR3 bases are TGCGCCAGCAGCCGCGACAGGGGAGAAGGTGAG. Protein product: CASSRDRGEGE. The whole CDR3 protein is CASSRDRGEGEQFF.

In regard to this clone: The read ends 3 residues before the CDR3 terminus; that terminus is restored from the germline J gene. The rearrangement uses TRBV20-1 and TRBJ2-3, with a possible D match to TRBD1 (6 bases). The CDR3 loop spans 15 amino acids. Looked up from germline, CDR1 is DFQATT and CDR2 is SNEGSKA (reference sequence). Here the CDR3 reads CSARESGQGGQPQYF. The CDR3 bases that were read are TGCAGTGCTAGAGAATCAGGGCAGGGTGGACAGCCG.

This clone was seen ten or more times. With the read ending 3 residues before the CDR3 end, the germline J gene is used to fill in that end. V gene TRBV27 combines with J gene TRBJ2-3, with D unresolved. Trimming shortened V by 0 bases and J by 6 bases, and 7 bases separated the two germline ends. The CDR3 contains 13 residues. The germline V gene encodes CDR1 MNHEY and CDR2 SMNVEV (reference sequence). CDR3 amino acids: CASSLSAADTQYF. The CDR3 bases that were read are TGTGCCAGCAGTTTATCCGCGGCGGATACG.

This clone was observed many times. Read data end 3 residues before the CDR3 end; the end is taken from the germline J gene. The chain couples TRBV5-1 to TRBJ2-2, with D possibly matching TRBD1 (7 bases). This CDR3 spans 15 amino acids. The germline CDR1 and CDR2 sequences are SGHRS and YFSETQ. Trimming stripped 3 bases from V and 4 bases from J, with 13 bases between. The CDR3 reads CASSYYRGGTGELFF. The sequenced CDR3 bases are TGCGCCAGCAGCTACTACAGGGGAGGCACCGGGGAG.

This clone occurred many times. Coverage ceases 3 residues before the CDR3 finishes, and the germline J gene fills in the end. V is TRBV5-1 and J is TRBJ1-4; 8 bases are a match to TRBD1. The CDR3 is 14 residues long. CDR1 is SGHRS and CDR2 is YFSETQ in the germline V gene. J was trimmed by 3 bases and V by 4 bases; bases with no gene match: 2. CDR3 protein: CASSRTGSNEKLFF. CDR3 DNA (partial): TGCGCCAGCAGCCGGACAGGGTCTAATGAAAAA. Filled out from reference TRBV5-1 and TRBJ1-4, the complete variable domain reads KAGVTQTPRYLIKTRGQQVTLSCSPISGHRSVSWYQQTPGQGLQFLFEYFSETQRNKGNFPGRFSGRQFSNSRSEMNVSTLELGDSALYLCASSRTGSNEKLFFGSGTQLSVL.

There are a few counts of this clone. The read ends 3 residues shy of where the CDR3 ends; the end is completed using the germline J gene. The genes are TRBV6-1 and TRBJ1-2; possible D gene TRBD1, 6 bases. CDR3 length: 15 residues. Germline assignment: CDR1 MNHNS and CDR2 SASEGT. The CDR3 bases that were read are TGTGCCAGCAGTGAATGGAGAGGACAGCAAGAGACC. As protein: CASSEWRGQQET. The full CDR3 is CASSEWRGQQETYTF.

This clone was counted ten times or more. The sample holds other DNA sequences that translate to the same CDR3. The sequenced CDR3 bases are TGCAGCGTTGAAGATCCCGCGGGACAGGGGCGGAGAGTGGCC. Its protein is CSVEDPAGQGRRVA. The full CDR3 protein is CSVEDPAGQGRRVAIYF. The chain couples TRBV29-1 to TRBJ1-3; 10 bases fit TRBD1. The CDR3 end is not reached by the read, which stops 3 residues before it; the germline J gene fills it in. CDR3 length: 17 residues. Germline CDR1 is SQVTM and CDR2 is ANQGSEA.

This clone was counted ten times or more. The read ends 3 residues before the CDR3 terminus; that terminus is restored from the germline J gene. This chain links TRBV18 with TRBJ2-5; no firm D call. CDR1 is KGHSH, CDR2 LQKENI, per germline. V was shortened by 5 bases and J by 0 bases, with 13 bases between the two germline ends. CDR3 size: 15 residues. Partial CDR3 DNA: TGTGCCAGCTCAACCTTTGGTAGCCACCAAGAGACC. The encoded protein is CASSTFGSHQET. The CDR3 as a whole reads CASSTFGSHQETQYF.

This clone was counted many times. Read sequence stops 3 residues before the CDR3 end, and the germline J gene provides the missing end. The J gene is TRBJ1-1, the V gene TRBV7-9, with D possibly matching TRBD1 (5 bases). The germline V gene encodes CDR1 SEHNR and CDR2 FQNEAQ (reference sequence). CDR3 length: 14 residues. Trimming shortened V by 5 bases and J by 4 bases, and 14 bases separated the two germline ends. The CDR3 loop is CASSPHVGGTEAFF. CDR3 bases read: TGTGCCAGCAGCCCCCATGTGGGGGGCACTGAA.

This clone was seen many times. Read coverage stops 3 residues before the CDR3 terminus; the germline J gene supplies the remainder. V and J are TRBV7-3 and TRBJ1-2; 7 nucleotides agree with TRBD1. The germline V gene encodes CDR1 SGHTA and CDR2 FQGTGA. Trimming at V came to 8 bases and at J to 6 bases, leaving 9 bases not matched to a gene. The CDR3 has 13 residues. The sequenced part of the CDR3 DNA is TGTGCCAGCTCAGGGGGGTTTCTCCATGGC. Translation: CASSGGFLHG. The whole CDR3 sequence reads CASSGGFLHGYTF. Looking up the rest from reference TRBV7-3 and TRBJ1-2 gives the full variable domain: GAGVSQTPSNKVTEKGKYVELRCDPISGHTALYWYRQSLGQGPEFLIYFQGTGAADDSGLPNDRFFAVRPEGSVSTLKIQRTERGDSAVYLCASSGGFLHGYTFGSGTRLTVV.

Many counts were recorded for this clone. CDR3 sequence: CATGLVGTGELFF. The sequenced part of the CDR3 DNA is TGTGCCACCGGACTAGTCGGAACCGGGGAG. The chain couples TRBV10-3 to TRBJ2-2; 7 positions agree with TRBD2. Sequencing ends 3 residues short of the CDR3 end; the germline J gene provides the rest. From germline, CDR1 is ENHRY and CDR2 SYGVKD. J was trimmed by 5 bases and V by 10 bases; bases with no gene match: 7. This CDR3 is 13 amino acids long.

In this sample, this clone turned up many times. The read ends 3 residues early relative to the CDR3; the germline J gene fills the gap. The V call is TRBV14, the J call TRBJ1-2; the D is unclear. The CDR3 spans 13 residues. In germline, CDR1 is SGHDN, CDR2 FVKESK. The V end was cut by 1 base, the J end by 4 bases, with 7 bases between. Incomplete CDR3 DNA: TGTGCCAGCAGCCAAGGGCTTGGCTATGGC. This gives the protein CASSQGLGYG. From start to end, the CDR3 is CASSQGLGYGYTF.